This TCR beta chain originates from a study of OX40 agonist ivuxolimab in advanced cancers. About the study: Partial response was recorded in three patients: one hepatocellular carcinoma and two cutaneous melanoma cases.

Generated by immunoSEQ multiplex PCR, the TCRdb table keeps only in-frame clones and is missing some. This table has 40,000 to 60,000 clones, about 86% appearing once. The CDR3 runs 17 residues. The V segment lost 4 bases and the J segment 0 bases; nucleotides outside the gene matches: 10. Germline V CDR1 and CDR2: MNHEY, SMNVEV (reference sequence). The TCR comes from an adult with an advanced solid tumor such as melanoma, head and neck, liver or kidney cancer. V usage is TRBV27 and J usage is TRBJ2-3; TRBD1 agrees at 7 bases. The sequenced sample was CD4+ or CD8+ T cells sorted from blood, obtained in a trial of the OX40 agonist ivuxolimab. CDR3 amino acids: CASSWTRTGPSTDTQYF. In nucleotides, the CDR3 is TGTGCCAGCAGTTGGACTCGGACAGGCCCTAGCACAGATACGCAGTATTTT.